This TCR beta chain was profiled in a study of T cell responses to AZD1222 COVID-19 vaccine. Notes on this clone: Its antigen is unidentified.

Study-level points and caveats: There were mostly white British donors and more females than males, and clonal diversity was possibly underestimated.

Produced via immunoSEQ multiplex PCR; TCRdb's table is partial and in-frame only. The sample contains some 130,000 clones, roughly 93% of which appear only once. V gave up 0 bases and J gave up 5 bases, with 20 bases separating them. Germline V gene lookup returns CDR1 SGDLS and CDR2 YYNGEE. CDR3 length equals 17 residues. The material sequenced was peripheral blood, taken on day 0 of AZD1222 vaccination. The sequence came from an adult in good health. V is TRBV9 and J is TRBJ1-1, with a possible D match to TRBD1 (5 bases). In DNA, the CDR3 is TGTGCCAGCAGCGTAGGGGGCAGGCCTAGCGTGGCAACTGAAGCTTTCTTT. Translation gives CASSVGGRPSVATEAFF. Together with reference TRBV9 and TRBJ1-1, the CDR3 gives the full variable domain: DSGVTQTPKHLITATGQRVTLRCSPRSGDLSVYWYQQSLDQGLQFLIQYYNGEERAKGNILERFSAQQFPDLHSELNLSSLELGDSALYFCASSVGGRPSVATEAFFGQGTRLTVV.